This TCR beta chain was found in a study of blood T cell repertoires in COVID-19. Study overall: Sites across the United States, Italy and Spain contributed samples from acute and convalescent COVID-19. PBMCs, B-cell-depleted T cells, or T cells were the source of the cDNA or gDNA that made up the material.

About this clone itself: The sample contains more than one DNA sequence encoding this CDR3.

This CDR3 spans 15 amino acids. J lost 2 bases, V lost 3 bases, and 6 bases had no gene match. Germline V CDR1 and CDR2: KGHSH, LQKENI. Sequencing was performed with immunoSEQ multiplex PCR; in TCRdb, only in-frame clones are kept and a portion is missing. The table lists hundreds of thousands of clones, about 90% of them singletons. Enrolled through a virtual design, the participants were between 18 and 89 years of age and came from fewer than 30 US areas. Self-reported history from a screening survey and questionnaire set each donor's cohort. This TCR came from a woman aged 18 to 35 with acute COVID-19. This chain uses TRBV18 with TRBJ1-2; 7 bases fit TRBD1. The sample comprised PBMCs or T cells enriched from blood (not recorded which). The CDR3 loop reads CASSPPGQRNYGYTF. The CDR3 DNA reads as TGTGCCAGCTCACCCCCGGGACAGCGGAACTATGGCTACACCTTC.